This TCR beta chain was documented in a study of blood T cell repertoires in COVID-19. Across the whole study: Sources were T cells, B-cell-depleted T cells, or PBMCs; the material itself was cDNA or gDNA.

In germline, CDR1 is LGHNA, CDR2 YSLEER. The CDR3 is 15 residues long. V was clipped by 0 bases and J by 8 bases, with 14 bases between them. TCRdb's table, derived via immunoSEQ multiplex PCR, lists solely in-frame clones and lacks some. Here the sample spans about 300,000 clones, around 84% being singletons. This receptor was identified in a man between 65 and 85 years old with acute or convalescent COVID-19. This sequence joins TRBV4-3 and TRBJ2-1; D possibly corresponds to TRBD2 (7 bases). Source material: peripheral blood. The CDR3 nucleotides read TGCGCCAGCAGCCAAGATGTCGGGGGGCGGGATGAGCAGTTCTTC. Translating it yields CASSQDVGGRDEQFF.